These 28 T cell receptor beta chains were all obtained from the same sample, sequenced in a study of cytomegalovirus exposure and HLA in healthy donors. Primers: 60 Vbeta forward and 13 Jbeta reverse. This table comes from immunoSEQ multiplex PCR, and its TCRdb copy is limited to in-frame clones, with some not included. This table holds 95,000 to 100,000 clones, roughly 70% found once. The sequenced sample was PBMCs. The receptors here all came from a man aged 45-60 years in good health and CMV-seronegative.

CDR3 region: CASSLRDTINEAFF. CDR3 sequence (DNA): TGCGCCAGCAGCTTGCGGGACACGATCAATGAAGCTTTCTTT. V and J are TRBV5-1 and TRBJ1-1, with a possible D match to TRBD1 (6 bases). Trimming removed 1 base at V and 7 bases at J, with 14 bases between. The germline V gene encodes CDR1 SGHRS and CDR2 YFSETQ. The CDR3 loop spans 14 amino acids.

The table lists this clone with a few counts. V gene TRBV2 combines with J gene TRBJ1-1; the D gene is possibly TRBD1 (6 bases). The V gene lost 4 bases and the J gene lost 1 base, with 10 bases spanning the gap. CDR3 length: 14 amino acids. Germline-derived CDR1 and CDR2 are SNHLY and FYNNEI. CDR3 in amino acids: CASSGGGRNTEAFF. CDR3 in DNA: TGTGCCAGCAGTGGGGGGGGCCGGAACACTGAAGCTTTCTTT.

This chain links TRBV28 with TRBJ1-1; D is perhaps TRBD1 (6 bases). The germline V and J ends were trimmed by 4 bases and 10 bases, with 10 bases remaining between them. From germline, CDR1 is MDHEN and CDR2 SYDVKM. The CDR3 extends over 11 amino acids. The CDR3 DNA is TGTGCCAGCAGTTCCGACAGGCGAGCTTTCTTT. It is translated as CASSSDRRAFF. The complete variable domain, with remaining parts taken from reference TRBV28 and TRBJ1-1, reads DVKVTQSSRYLVKRTGEKVFLECVQDMDHENMFWYRQDPGLGLRLIYFSYDVKMKEKGDIPEGYSVSREKKERFSLILESASTNQTSMYLCASSSDRRAFFGQGTRLTVV.

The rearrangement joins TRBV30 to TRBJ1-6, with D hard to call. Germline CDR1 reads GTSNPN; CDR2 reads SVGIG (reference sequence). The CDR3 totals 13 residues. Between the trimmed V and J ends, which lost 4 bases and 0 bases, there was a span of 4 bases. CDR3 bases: TGTGCCTGGACGAGCTCCTATAATTCACCCCTCCACTTT. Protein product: CAWTSSYNSPLHF.

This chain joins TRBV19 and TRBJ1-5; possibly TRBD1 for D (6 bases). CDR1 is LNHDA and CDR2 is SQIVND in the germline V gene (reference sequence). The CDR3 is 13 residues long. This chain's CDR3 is CASGQPTSQPQHF. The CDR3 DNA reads TGTGCGTCCGGACAGCCTACTTCCCAGCCCCAGCATTTT.

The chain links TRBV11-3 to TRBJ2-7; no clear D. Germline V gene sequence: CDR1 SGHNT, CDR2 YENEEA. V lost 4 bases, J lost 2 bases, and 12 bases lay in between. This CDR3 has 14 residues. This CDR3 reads CASSSSKPPYEQYF. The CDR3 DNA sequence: TGTGCCAGCAGCTCGTCCAAGCCCCCCTACGAGCAGTACTTC.

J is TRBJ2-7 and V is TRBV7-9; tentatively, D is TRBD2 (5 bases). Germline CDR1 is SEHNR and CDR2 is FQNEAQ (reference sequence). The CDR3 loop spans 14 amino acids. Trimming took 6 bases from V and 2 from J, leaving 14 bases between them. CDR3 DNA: TGTGCCAGCAGGCCTCCGGGAAAGACCTACGAGCAGTACTTC. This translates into CASRPPGKTYEQYF.

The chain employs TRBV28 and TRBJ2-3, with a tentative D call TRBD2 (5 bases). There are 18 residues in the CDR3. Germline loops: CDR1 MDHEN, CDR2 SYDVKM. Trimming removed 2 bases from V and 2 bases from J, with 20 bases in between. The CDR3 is CASSLAPQDYRPTDTQYF. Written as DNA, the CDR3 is TGTGCCAGCAGTTTAGCTCCCCAAGACTACCGCCCCACAGATACGCAGTATTTT.

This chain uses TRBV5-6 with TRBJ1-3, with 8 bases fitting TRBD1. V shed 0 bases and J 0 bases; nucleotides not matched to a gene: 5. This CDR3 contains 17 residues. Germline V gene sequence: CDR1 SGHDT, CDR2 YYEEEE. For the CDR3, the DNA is TGTGCCAGCAGCTTGGGGGACAGGTCCAACTCTGGAAACACCATATATTTT. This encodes CASSLGDRSNSGNTIYF.

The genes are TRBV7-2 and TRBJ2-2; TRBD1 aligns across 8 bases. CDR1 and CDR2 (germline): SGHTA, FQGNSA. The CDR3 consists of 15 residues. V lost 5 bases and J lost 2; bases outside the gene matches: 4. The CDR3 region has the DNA TGTGCCAGCAGCCCAGGACAGGGAAACACCGGGGAGCTGTTTTTT. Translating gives CASSPGQGNTGELFF.

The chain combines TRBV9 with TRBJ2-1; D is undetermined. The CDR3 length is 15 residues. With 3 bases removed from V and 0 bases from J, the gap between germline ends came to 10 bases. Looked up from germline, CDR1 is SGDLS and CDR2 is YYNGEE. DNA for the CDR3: TGTGCCAGCAGCGCCCCAGGCAGCTCCTACAATGAGCAGTTCTTC. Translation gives CASSAPGSSYNEQFF.

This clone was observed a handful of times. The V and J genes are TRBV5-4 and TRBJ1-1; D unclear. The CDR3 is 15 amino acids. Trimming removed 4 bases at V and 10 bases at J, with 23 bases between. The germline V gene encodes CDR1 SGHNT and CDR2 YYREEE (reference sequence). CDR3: CASSPYSTAGSRAFF. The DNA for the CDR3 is TGTGCCAGCAGCCCGTATTCGACTGCGGGGAGTAGAGCTTTCTTT. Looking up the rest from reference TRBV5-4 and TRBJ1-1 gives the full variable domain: ETGVTQSPTHLIKTRGQQVTLRCSSQSGHNTVSWYQQALGQGPQFIFQYYREEENGRGNFPPRFSGLQFPNYSSELNVNALELDDSALYLCASSPYSTAGSRAFFGQGTRLTVV.

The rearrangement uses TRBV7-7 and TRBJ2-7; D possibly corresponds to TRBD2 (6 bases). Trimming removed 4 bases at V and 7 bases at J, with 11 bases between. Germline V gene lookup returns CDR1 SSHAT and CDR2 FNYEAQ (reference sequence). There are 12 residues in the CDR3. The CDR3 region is CASSSDGGEQYF. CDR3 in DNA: TGTGCCAGCAGCTCCGATGGGGGGGAGCAGTACTTC.

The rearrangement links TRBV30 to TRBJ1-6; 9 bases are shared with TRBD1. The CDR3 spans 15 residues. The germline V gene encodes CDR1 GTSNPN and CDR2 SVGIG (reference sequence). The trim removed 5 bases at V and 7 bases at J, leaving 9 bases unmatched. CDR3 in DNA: TGTGCCTGGGGGACAGGGCGCGCATTGAATTCACCCCTCCACTTT. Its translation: CAWGTGRALNSPLHF.

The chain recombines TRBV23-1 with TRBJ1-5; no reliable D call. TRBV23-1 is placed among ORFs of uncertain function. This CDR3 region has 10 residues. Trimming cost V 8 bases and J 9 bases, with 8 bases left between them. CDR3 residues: CASGGPPQHF. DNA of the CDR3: TGCGCCAGCGGAGGTCCGCCCCAGCATTTT.

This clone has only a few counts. The DNA of the CDR3 is TGTGCCAGCTCACCAGGGACAGGGGCGACTAATGAAAAACTGTTTTTT. Protein product: CASSPGTGATNEKLFF. V and J are TRBV18 and TRBJ1-4; 10 bases fit TRBD1. This CDR3 region has 16 residues. The junction had 2 bases not matched to a gene; V was cut back by 2 bases and J by 2 bases. Germline assignment: CDR1 KGHSH and CDR2 LQKENI.

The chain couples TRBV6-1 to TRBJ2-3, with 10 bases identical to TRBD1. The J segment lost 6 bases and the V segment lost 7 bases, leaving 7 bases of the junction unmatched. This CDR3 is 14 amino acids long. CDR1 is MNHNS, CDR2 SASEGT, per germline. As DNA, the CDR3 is TGTGCCAGCACCCTAGACAGGGGGCGGGATACGCAGTATTTT. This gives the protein CASTLDRGRDTQYF.

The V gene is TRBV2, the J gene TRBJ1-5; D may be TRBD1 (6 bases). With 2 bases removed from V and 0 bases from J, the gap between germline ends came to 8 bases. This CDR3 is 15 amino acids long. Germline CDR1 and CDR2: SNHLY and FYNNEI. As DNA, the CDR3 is TGTGCCAGCAGTGAACAGGGGCTTAGCAATCAGCCCCAGCATTTT. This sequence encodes CASSEQGLSNQPQHF.

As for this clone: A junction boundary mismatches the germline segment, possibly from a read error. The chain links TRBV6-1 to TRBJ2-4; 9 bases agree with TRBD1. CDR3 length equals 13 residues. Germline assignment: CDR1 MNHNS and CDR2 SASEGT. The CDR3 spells CASSEARGTGPSF. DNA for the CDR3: TGTGCCAGCAGTGAAGCGCGGGGGACAGGGCCAAGCTTC.

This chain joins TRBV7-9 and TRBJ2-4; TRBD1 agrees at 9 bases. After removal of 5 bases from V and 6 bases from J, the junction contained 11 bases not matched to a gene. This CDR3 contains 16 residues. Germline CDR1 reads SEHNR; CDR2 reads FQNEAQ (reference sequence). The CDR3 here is CASSALGQGPANIQYF. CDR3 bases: TGTGCCAGCAGCGCCCTGGGACAGGGTCCGGCAAACATTCAGTACTTC.

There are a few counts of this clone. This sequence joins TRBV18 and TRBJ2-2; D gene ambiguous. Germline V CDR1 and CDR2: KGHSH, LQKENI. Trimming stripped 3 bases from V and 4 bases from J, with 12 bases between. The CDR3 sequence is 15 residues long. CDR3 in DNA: TGTGCCAGCTCACCCGTGTTTCCCCCCACCGGGGAGCTGTTTTTT. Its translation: CASSPVFPPTGELFF.

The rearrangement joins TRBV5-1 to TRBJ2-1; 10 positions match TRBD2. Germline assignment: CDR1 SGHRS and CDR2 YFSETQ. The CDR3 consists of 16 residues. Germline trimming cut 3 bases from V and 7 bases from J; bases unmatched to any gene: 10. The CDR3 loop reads CASSSEPAGGTNEQFF. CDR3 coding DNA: TGCGCCAGCAGCTCGGAGCCAGCGGGGGGGACTAATGAGCAGTTCTTC.

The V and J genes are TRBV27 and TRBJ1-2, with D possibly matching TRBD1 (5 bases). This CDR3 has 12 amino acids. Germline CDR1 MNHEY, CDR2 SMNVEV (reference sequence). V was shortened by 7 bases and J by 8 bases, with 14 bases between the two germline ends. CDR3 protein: CASMGSGSGYTF. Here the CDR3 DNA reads TGTGCCAGCATGGGGTCAGGGTCCGGCTACACCTTC.

CDR3 in amino acids: CSAGLAGPTGEQFF. The CDR3 nucleotides read TGCAGCGCGGGACTAGCGGGACCCACGGGTGAGCAGTTCTTC. The chain combines TRBV29-1 with TRBJ2-1; TRBD2 matches 13 bases. V was clipped by 7 bases and J by 9 bases; unmatched bases: 9. This CDR3 is 14 amino acids long. From germline, CDR1 is SQVTM and CDR2 ANQGSEA.

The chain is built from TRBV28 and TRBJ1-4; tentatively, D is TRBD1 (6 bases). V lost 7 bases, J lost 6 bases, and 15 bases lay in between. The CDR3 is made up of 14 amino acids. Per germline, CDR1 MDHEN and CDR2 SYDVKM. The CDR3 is CASTRAGAYEKLFF. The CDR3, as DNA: TGTGCCAGCACCCGGGCAGGGGCTTATGAAAAACTGTTTTTT.

The CDR3: CASSRPAASYEQYF. DNA for the CDR3: TGTGCCAGCAGCCGTCCCGCGGCCTCCTACGAGCAGTACTTC. The chain links TRBV21-1 to TRBJ2-7; the table names TRBD2, a call not compared with the DNA. TRBV21-1 is termed a pseudogene. There are 14 residues in the CDR3.

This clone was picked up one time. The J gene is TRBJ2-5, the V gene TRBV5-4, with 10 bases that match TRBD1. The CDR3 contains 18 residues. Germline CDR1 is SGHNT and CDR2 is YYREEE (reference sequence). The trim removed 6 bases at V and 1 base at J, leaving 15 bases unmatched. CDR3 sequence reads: CASTSGGTGAFFQETQYF. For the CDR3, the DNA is TGTGCCAGCACCTCCGGGGGGACAGGGGCCTTCTTCCAAGAGACCCAGTACTTC.

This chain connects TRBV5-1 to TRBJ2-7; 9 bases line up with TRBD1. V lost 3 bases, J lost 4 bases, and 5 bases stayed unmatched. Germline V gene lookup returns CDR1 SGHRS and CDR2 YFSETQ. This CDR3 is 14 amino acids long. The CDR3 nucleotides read TGCGCCAGCAGCTCCGGGACAGGGTATTACGAGCAGTACTTC. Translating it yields CASSSGTGYYEQYF. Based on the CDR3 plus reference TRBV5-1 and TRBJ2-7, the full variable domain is KAGVTQTPRYLIKTRGQQVTLSCSPISGHRSVSWYQQTPGQGLQFLFEYFSETQRNKGNFPGRFSGRQFSNSRSEMNVSTLELGDSALYLCASSSGTGYYEQYFGPGTRLTVT.